This TCR beta chain was observed in a study of shared clonotypes between healthy human individuals. The assay was immunoSEQ multiplex PCR, and TCRdb's table has in-frame clones only and misses some. The sample includes about 2.1 million clones, 90% to 95% seen only once; the top ten take 1.5% to 2%. This CDR3 comprises 14 residues. Germline V gives CDR1 MDHEN, CDR2 SYDVKM. V gave up 8 bases and J gave up 8 bases; unmatched junction bases: 8. Terminally differentiated effector memory CD45RA+ cells were excluded by CCR7 positive selection of CD45RO-negative cells. The source material was naive CD8+ T cells from PBMCs. This sequence joins TRBV28 and TRBJ2-1; 11 bases match TRBD2. The TCR sequence derives from a man younger than 35 in good health. Some clones in this sample may be carry-over from other donors' samples. DNA for the CDR3: TGTGCCAGCTATCTAGCGGGAGGTTCCGATGAGCAGTTCTTC. This sequence encodes CASYLAGGSDEQFF.